Listed here are 4 T cell receptor beta chains from one sample, sequenced in a study of blood T cell repertoires in COVID-19. TCRdb's table, derived via immunoSEQ multiplex PCR, lists solely in-frame clones and lacks some. The sample has about 250,000 clones, roughly 91% seen once. Sequences were obtained from peripheral blood. The source of these receptors is a young man with acute or convalescent COVID-19.

The V gene is TRBV27, the J gene TRBJ2-7, with no clear D. The CDR3 is 12 amino acids. The germline V and J ends were trimmed by 4 bases and 6 bases, with 10 bases remaining between them. CDR1 and CDR2 from the germline V gene are MNHEY and SMNVEV (reference sequence). The CDR3 region has the DNA TGTGCCAGCAGTTCCCGCCCCGGCGAGCAGTACTTC. Protein sequence: CASSSRPGEQYF.

This chain connects TRBV6-6 to TRBJ1-4; TRBD1 aligns across 9 bases. Germline trimming cut 5 bases from V and 8 bases from J; bases unmatched to any gene: 9. CDR3 length: 15 amino acids. Germline V gives CDR1 MNHNY, CDR2 SVGAGI (reference sequence). CDR3 region: CASSDAGQGREKLFF. CDR3 bases: TGTGCCAGCAGTGATGCGGGACAGGGTAGGGAAAAACTGTTTTTT.

The rearrangement links TRBV28 to TRBJ1-5; tentative D call: TRBD1 (5 bases). Trimming left V 2 bases short and J 7 bases short, with 12 bases between. The CDR3 totals 14 residues. CDR1 and CDR2 from the germline V gene are MDHEN and SYDVKM. The chain's CDR3 is CASSLSSWGQPQHF. The CDR3 coding sequence is TGTGCCAGCAGTTTAAGCTCCTGGGGCCAGCCCCAGCATTTT.

This rearrangement joins TRBV10-2 to TRBJ2-7; the D gene is possibly TRBD1 (6 bases). V lost 6 bases to trimming and J lost 4 bases, with 16 bases between them. The CDR3 spans 14 residues. Per the germline V gene, CDR1 is WSHSY and CDR2 is SAAADI. CDR3 loop: CASSGTGTPYEQYF. In nucleotides, the CDR3 is TGCGCCAGCAGCGGTACCGGGACACCGTACGAGCAGTACTTC.